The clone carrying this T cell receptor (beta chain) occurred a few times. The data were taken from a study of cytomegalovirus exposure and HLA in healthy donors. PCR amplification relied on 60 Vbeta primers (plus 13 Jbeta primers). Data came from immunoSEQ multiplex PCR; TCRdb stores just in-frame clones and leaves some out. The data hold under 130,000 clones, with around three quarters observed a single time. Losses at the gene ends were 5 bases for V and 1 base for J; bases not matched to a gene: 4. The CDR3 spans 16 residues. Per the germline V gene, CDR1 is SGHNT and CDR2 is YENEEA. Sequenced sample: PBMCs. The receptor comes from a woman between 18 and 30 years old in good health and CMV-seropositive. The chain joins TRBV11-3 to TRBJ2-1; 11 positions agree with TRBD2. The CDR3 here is CASSRTSGSSYNEQFF. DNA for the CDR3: TGTGCCAGCAGCCGAACTAGCGGGAGTTCCTACAATGAGCAGTTCTTC.